The 5 T cell receptor beta chains below come from one sample, sequenced in a study of T cell responses to AZD1222 COVID-19 vaccine. Sequencing used immunoSEQ multiplex PCR; TCRdb keeps in-frame clones, though not all of them. Altogether 55,000 to 75,000 clones are present, around four fifths being singletons, with the ten largest covering roughly 12%. Source: peripheral blood, taken on day 0 of AZD1222 vaccination. These receptors originate from an adult in good health.

This clone is judged medium-sized (0.01 to 0.1%). The V call is TRBV7-6, the J call TRBJ2-7; TRBD2 matches 10 bases. Trimming removed 3 bases from V and 3 bases from J; junction bases left unmatched: 5. Looked up from germline, CDR1 is SGHVS and CDR2 is FNYEAQ. CDR3 length equals 15 residues. DNA of the CDR3: TGTGCCAGCAGCTTTAGTTCTAGCGGGGGCTACGAGCAGTACTTC. This gives the protein CASSFSSSGGYEQYF.

The chain carries TRBV11-3 and TRBJ2-7; 11 nucleotides match TRBD1. Looked up from germline, CDR1 is SGHNT and CDR2 is YENEEA. The V and J ends lost 2 bases and 6 bases, in that order; junction bases with no gene match: 6. The CDR3 loop spans 15 amino acids. Written as DNA, the CDR3 is TGTGCCAGCAGCTTACACTCCGGGACAGGGGGCGAGCAGTACTTC. It codes for CASSLHSGTGGEQYF. The whole variable domain, remainder taken from reference TRBV11-3 and TRBJ2-7, is EAGVVQSPRYKIIEKKQPVAFWCNPISGHNTLYWYLQNLGQGPELLIRYENEEAVDDSQLPKDRFSAERLKGVDSTLKIQPAELGDSAVYLCASSLHSGTGGEQYFGPGTRLTVT.

The chain joins TRBV18 to TRBJ2-5, with no clear D. Looked up from germline, CDR1 is KGHSH and CDR2 is LQKENI. This CDR3 has 13 residues. V lost 5 bases to trimming and J lost 2 bases, with 9 bases between them. DNA for the CDR3: TGTGCCAGCTCAAGTGGAACTCAAGAGACCCAGTACTTC. This sequence encodes CASSSGTQETQYF. The variable domain in full, with the rest retrieved from reference TRBV18 and TRBJ2-5, is NAGVMQNPRHLVRRRGQEARLRCSPMKGHSHVYWYRQLPEEGLKFMVYLQKENIIDESGMPKERFSAEFPKEGPSILRIQQVVRGDSAAYFCASSSGTQETQYFGPGTRLLVL.

The chain has TRBV2 and TRBJ2-3, with D tentatively TRBD1 or TRBD2 (5 bases each). Germline-derived CDR1 and CDR2 are SNHLY and FYNNEI. Trimming took off 7 bases at V and 4 bases at J, with 9 bases between the two ends. The CDR3 totals 12 residues. Written as DNA, the CDR3 is TGTGCCAGCACCGAGGGGTCAGATACGCAGTATTTT. Translation: CASTEGSDTQYF. The whole variable domain, remainder taken from reference TRBV2 and TRBJ2-3, is EPEVTQTPSHQVTQMGQEVILRCVPISNHLYFYWYRQILGQKVEFLVSFYNNEISEKSEIFDDQFSVERPDGSNFTLKIRSTKLEDSAMYFCASTEGSDTQYFGPGTRLTVL.

This clone came up a few times. The genes are TRBV6-6 and TRBJ2-5; D may correspond to TRBD1 or TRBD2 (5 bases each). The CDR3 is 14 residues long. V lost 0 bases and J 4 bases, leaving 9 bases between the germline ends. The germline V gene has CDR1 MNHNY and CDR2 SVGAGI (reference sequence). CDR3 loop: CASSYSAGRETQYF. DNA for the CDR3: TGTGCCAGCAGTTACTCGGCAGGGAGAGAGACCCAGTACTTC.